The 22 T cell receptor beta chains reported below all come from one sample, sequenced in a study of PD-1 blockade in classical Hodgkin lymphoma. The repertoire was sequenced with immunoSEQ multiplex PCR; TCRdb's copy has only in-frame clones and lacks some. The repertoire includes about 43,000 clones, approximately 79% of them detected once, and approximately 3% sits in the top ten. Each patient relapsed following autologous stem cell transplantation, and prior brentuximab vedotin exposure differed. Source: peripheral blood mononuclear cells (PBMCs), taken before the second cycle of nivolumab. All receptors derive from a human donor with classical Hodgkin lymphoma.

CDR3 protein: CASSLDSYNEQFF. CDR3 nucleotides: TGTGCCAGCAGCTTAGACTCCTACAATGAGCAGTTCTTC. J is TRBJ2-1 and V is TRBV7-3; no clear D gene. The germline CDR1 and CDR2 sequences are SGHTA and FQGTGA. The germline V and J ends were trimmed by 2 bases and 0 bases, with 2 bases remaining between them. The CDR3 contains 13 residues.

This clone was seen more than once but under ten times. The chain employs TRBV6-5 and TRBJ2-7; 12 bases are shared with TRBD1. The CDR3 totals 14 residues. Germline CDR1 is MNHEY and CDR2 is SVGAGI. V lost 10 bases to trimming and J lost 7 bases; unmatched junction nucleotides: 11. The chain's CDR3 is CATRVGQGAKEQYF. For the CDR3, the DNA is TGTGCCACCCGCGTGGGACAGGGGGCGAAAGAGCAGTACTTC.

This clone was seen only a few times. The V gene is TRBV28, the J gene TRBJ1-2; 7 bases agree with TRBD1. CDR3 length: 14 residues. J lost 6 bases, V lost 2 bases, and 6 bases had no gene match. Looked up from germline, CDR1 is MDHEN and CDR2 is SYDVKM. In DNA form, the CDR3 reads TGTGCCAGCAGTTTAGACAGGGTCAAGCATGGCTACACCTTC. The encoded protein is CASSLDRVKHGYTF.

V gene TRBV28 combines with J gene TRBJ1-2; 9 bases align to TRBD1. This CDR3 is built from 16 residues. The germline V gene encodes CDR1 MDHEN and CDR2 SYDVKM. V gave up 2 bases and J gave up 2 bases; unmatched junction bases: 6. The CDR3 bases are TGTGCCAGCAGTTTAGCCACGGGACAGGGAAACTATGGCTACACCTTC. As protein: CASSLATGQGNYGYTF.

This chain joins TRBV9 and TRBJ1-3; D unclear. V was clipped by 1 base and J by 0 bases, with 5 bases between them. This CDR3 region has 14 residues. CDR1 and CDR2 (germline): SGDLS, YYNGEE. The CDR3 loop reads CASSVTSSGNTIYF. The DNA of the CDR3 is TGTGCCAGCAGCGTAACCTCCTCTGGAAACACCATATATTTT.

Only a few counts were recorded for this clone. CDR3 nucleotides: TGTGCCAGCAGCGCCATCTCTTGGAGACAGGGGCAATTTCAAGAGACCCAGTACTTC. Protein product: CASSAISWRQGQFQETQYF. This chain uses TRBV7-9 with TRBJ2-5; TRBD1 agrees at 8 bases. Trimming cost V 5 bases and J 2 bases; bases outside gene matches: 19. The CDR3 runs 19 residues. CDR1 is SEHNR, CDR2 FQNEAQ, per germline (reference sequence).

V is TRBV2 and J is TRBJ2-5, with D tentatively TRBD1 (6 bases). The CDR3 covers 11 residues. With 7 bases removed from V and 3 bases from J, the gap between germline ends came to 6 bases. In germline, CDR1 is SNHLY, CDR2 FYNNEI. The CDR3 DNA is TGTGCCAGCAACAGGGAAGAGACCCAGTACTTC. Its protein product is CASNREETQYF.

The chain is built from TRBV9 and TRBJ2-5, with TRBD1 matching over 10 bases. Germline V gene data show CDR1 as SGDLS and CDR2 as YYNGEE. J was trimmed by 5 bases and V by 3 bases; bases with no gene match: 13. The CDR3 extends over 17 amino acids. In nucleotides, the CDR3 is TGTGCCAGCAGCGGACAGGGGGCCCTCCATACGGGGGAGACCCAGTACTTC. Protein sequence: CASSGQGALHTGETQYF. Drawing the rest from reference TRBV9 and TRBJ2-5, the complete variable domain is DSGVTQTPKHLITATGQRVTLRCSPRSGDLSVYWYQQSLDQGLQFLIQYYNGEERAKGNILERFSAQQFPDLHSELNLSSLELGDSALYFCASSGQGALHTGETQYFGPGTRLLVL.

The sample holds a few counts of this clone. The V gene is TRBV19, the J gene TRBJ2-1; 7 positions match TRBD2. The CDR3 loop spans 16 amino acids. Germline-derived CDR1 and CDR2 are LNHDA and SQIVND (reference sequence). The V and J ends lost 3 bases and 7 bases, in that order; junction bases with no gene match: 12. In nucleotides, the CDR3 is TGTGCCAGTAGTATCCTTGGAAGCGGGGCTCAGAATGAGCAGTTCTTC. It encodes CASSILGSGAQNEQFF.

The chain links TRBV19 to TRBJ1-5; D may be TRBD1 (5 bases). CDR3 length: 14 residues. Germline CDR1 LNHDA, CDR2 SQIVND (reference sequence). Trimming stripped 5 bases from V and 5 bases from J, with 13 bases between. The CDR3 loop is CASSGWTHDQPQHF. For the CDR3, the DNA is TGTGCCAGTAGTGGGTGGACACACGATCAGCCCCAGCATTTT.

The CDR3 protein is CAWSRDFSDTQYF. DNA for the CDR3: TGTGCCTGGAGCCGGGACTTTTCAGATACGCAGTATTTT. The V and J genes are TRBV30 and TRBJ2-3; possibly TRBD2 for D (6 bases). The V end was cut by 3 bases, the J end by 4 bases, with 11 bases between. The CDR3 extends over 13 amino acids. Germline V CDR1 and CDR2: GTSNPN, SVGIG (reference sequence). Based on the CDR3 plus reference TRBV30 and TRBJ2-3, the full variable domain is SQTIHQWPATLVQPVGSPLSLECTVEGTSNPNLYWYRQAAGRGLQLLFYSVGIGQISSEVPQNLSASRPQDRQFILSSKKLLLSDSGFYLCAWSRDFSDTQYFGPGTRLTVL.

The CDR3 region has the DNA TGTGCCAGCAGGGAGAGGACGGGGTTATATGAAAAACTGTTTTTT. Translated, it gives CASRERTGLYEKLFF. The rearrangement uses TRBV5-6 and TRBJ1-4, with unresolved D. The CDR3 contains 15 residues. Germline assignment: CDR1 SGHDT and CDR2 YYEEEE. Trimming took 5 bases from V and 6 from J, leaving 17 bases between them.

J is TRBJ2-1 and V is TRBV9; D possibly corresponds to TRBD2 (7 bases). The germline V gene has CDR1 SGDLS and CDR2 YYNGEE. V was shortened by 4 bases and J by 0 bases, with 14 bases between the two germline ends. The CDR3 runs to 16 residues. CDR3: CASSPGGFSSYNEQFF. The CDR3 region has the DNA TGTGCCAGCAGCCCGGGGGGCTTCAGCTCCTACAATGAGCAGTTCTTC.

V and J are TRBV6-5 and TRBJ1-1; D gene unclear. The CDR3 covers 9 residues. CDR1 and CDR2 from the germline V gene are MNHEY and SVGAGI. Trimming removed 7 bases at V and 8 bases at J, with 5 bases between. CDR3 nucleotide sequence: TGTGCCAGCACTCAGGAAGCTTTCTTT. Translating it yields CASTQEAFF.

V usage is TRBV6-5 and J usage is TRBJ2-2, with 11 bases matching TRBD2. This CDR3 contains 16 residues. J lost 4 bases, V lost 2 bases, and 3 bases had no gene match. Germline loops: CDR1 MNHEY, CDR2 SVGAGI. The CDR3 reads CASSYSSGRVTGELFF. The DNA of the CDR3 is TGTGCCAGCAGTTACAGTAGCGGGAGGGTCACCGGGGAGCTGTTTTTT.

The chain is built from TRBV29-1 and TRBJ2-7, with 14 bases that match TRBD2. With V trimmed by 3 bases and J by 5 bases, 6 bases remained unmatched. Germline V lookup: CDR1 SQVTM, CDR2 ANQGSEA. CDR3 length equals 15 residues. The CDR3 region has the DNA TGCAGCGTTGACCCGGGACTAGCGGGGGATAACGAGCAGTACTTC. Its translation: CSVDPGLAGDNEQYF.

In this sample, this clone turned up a few times. The chain combines TRBV27 with TRBJ1-1; no reliable D call. Trimming took 3 bases from V and 0 from J, leaving 2 bases between them. The CDR3 consists of 12 residues. The germline gives CDR1 MNHEY, CDR2 SMNVEV (reference sequence). CDR3 DNA sequence: TGTGCCAGCAGTTTCATGAACACTGAAGCTTTCTTT. This gives the protein CASSFMNTEAFF.

Only a few counts were recorded for this clone. The chain uses TRBV7-8 and TRBJ1-4, with D possibly TRBD1 on 6 matching bases. Germline V gene sequence: CDR1 SGHVS, CDR2 FQNEAQ. Trimming took 0 bases from V and 7 from J, leaving 12 bases between them. The CDR3 extends over 15 amino acids. CDR3 residues: CASSLAAGGGEKLFF. CDR3 DNA: TGTGCCAGCAGCTTAGCAGCGGGGGGCGGTGAAAAACTGTTTTTT.

The rearrangement uses TRBV20-1 and TRBJ1-1; possible D gene TRBD1, 5 bases. CDR3 size: 10 residues. Between the trimmed V and J ends, which lost 7 bases and 6 bases, there was a span of 9 bases. Germline V gives CDR1 DFQATT, CDR2 SNEGSKA (reference sequence). As DNA, the CDR3 is TGCAGTGTTCCGGGGGCTGAAGCTTTCTTT. Translating it yields CSVPGAEAFF.

By share, this clone counts as medium-sized. The chain recombines TRBV2 with TRBJ2-1; D gene unclear. The germline V and J ends were trimmed by 3 bases and 1 base, with 4 bases remaining between them. Germline V CDR1 and CDR2: SNHLY, FYNNEI. The CDR3 sequence is 13 residues long. The CDR3 region has the DNA TGTGCCAGCAGTGACGCTTCCTACAATGAGCAGTTCTTC. Its translation is CASSDASYNEQFF.

This chain uses TRBV7-2 with TRBJ2-3; the D gene is possibly TRBD1 (6 bases). V shed 2 bases and J shed 6 bases, with 18 bases lying between them. This CDR3 has 16 amino acids. Germline loops: CDR1 SGHTA, CDR2 FQGNSA. CDR3 loop: CASSLSQGGSRDTQYF. The CDR3 coding sequence is TGTGCCAGCAGCTTAAGCCAAGGGGGTAGCAGGGATACGCAGTATTTT.

The rearrangement uses TRBV28 and TRBJ1-1; the match to TRBD1 covers 7 bases. The germline V gene encodes CDR1 MDHEN and CDR2 SYDVKM. J was trimmed by 8 bases and V by 7 bases; bases with no gene match: 10. This CDR3 has 13 residues. The CDR3, as DNA: TGTGCCAGCATAGGTCTGGGGACAGCCGAAGCTTTCTTT. Translating gives CASIGLGTAEAFF. Using reference TRBV28 and TRBJ1-1 for the parts outside the CDR3, the full variable domain is DVKVTQSSRYLVKRTGEKVFLECVQDMDHENMFWYRQDPGLGLRLIYFSYDVKMKEKGDIPEGYSVSREKKERFSLILESASTNQTSMYLCASIGLGTAEAFFGQGTRLTVV.